Below are 22 T cell receptor beta chains sequenced from a single sample in a study of blood T cell repertoires in COVID-19. Clones were sequenced by immunoSEQ multiplex PCR, and TCRdb holds only the in-frame ones, with some missing. The table shows roughly 230,000 clones, with approximately 89% occurring only once. The sample taken for sequencing was peripheral blood. The receptors originated from a woman in her thirties or forties who had recovered from COVID-19.

V usage is TRBV15 and J usage is TRBJ1-6, with 10 nucleotides matching TRBD1. With V trimmed by 1 base and J by 10 bases, 4 bases remained unmatched. Germline V gene data show CDR1 as LNHNV and CDR2 as YYDKDF (reference sequence). This CDR3 has 15 amino acids. For the CDR3, the DNA is TGTGCCACCAGCAGAGCCGGGACAGGGGAGTCACCCCTCCACTTT. Translating it yields CATSRAGTGESPLHF.

This clone was seen once. The CDR3 DNA reads as TGTGCCTGGAGTGGAAGGGACAGAGATTCACCCCTCCACTTT. This codes for CAWSGRDRDSPLHF. This chain links TRBV30 with TRBJ1-6; 7 bases line up with TRBD1. The CDR3 contains 14 residues. V was clipped by 1 base and J by 8 bases; unmatched bases: 5. Germline V gene data show CDR1 as GTSNPN and CDR2 as SVGIG (reference sequence).

The chain has TRBV6-4 and TRBJ2-3; D remains ambiguous. Trimming left V 0 bases short and J 4 bases short, with 8 bases between. This CDR3 spans 14 amino acids. Germline lookup yields CDR1 MRHNA and CDR2 SNTAGT. This CDR3 reads CASSDSSRADTQYF. The CDR3 DNA follows: TGTGCCAGCAGTGACTCGAGTAGAGCAGATACGCAGTATTTT.

V usage is TRBV10-3 and J usage is TRBJ1-3, with TRBD1 matching over 9 bases. The CDR3 consists of 15 residues. The junction had 6 bases not matched to a gene; V was cut back by 6 bases and J by 3 bases. Per germline, CDR1 ENHRY and CDR2 SYGVKD. For the CDR3, the DNA is TGTGCCATCAGCCAACAGGGGGCTTATGGAAACACCATATATTTT. Its protein product is CAISQQGAYGNTIYF.

The chain carries TRBV12-5 and TRBJ1-5; D is uncertain. The germline gives CDR1 LGHNT, CDR2 FRNRAP. Trimming stripped 0 bases from V and 7 bases from J, with 4 bases between. CDR3 length: 12 residues. The CDR3, as DNA: TGTGCTAGTGGTTTGGTACACCAGCCCCAGCATTTT. Translated: CASGLVHQPQHF.

This clone was recorded only once. The rearrangement uses TRBV28 and TRBJ1-1; 7 nucleotides agree with TRBD1. The CDR3 is made up of 16 amino acids. Germline lookup yields CDR1 MDHEN and CDR2 SYDVKM. J gave up 5 bases and V 3 bases, and 12 bases lay outside the gene matches. The DNA for the CDR3 is TGTGCCAGCAGTTTCCCGGGGGCAGGGGGTAAAACTGAAGCTTTCTTT. It yields the protein CASSFPGAGGKTEAFF. The full variable domain, completed using reference TRBV28 and TRBJ1-1, is DVKVTQSSRYLVKRTGEKVFLECVQDMDHENMFWYRQDPGLGLRLIYFSYDVKMKEKGDIPEGYSVSREKKERFSLILESASTNQTSMYLCASSFPGAGGKTEAFFGQGTRLTVV.

The chain recombines TRBV9 with TRBJ1-5; D uncertain. Germline V gene lookup returns CDR1 SGDLS and CDR2 YYNGEE. Between the trimmed V and J ends, which lost 0 bases and 6 bases, there was a span of 10 bases. This CDR3 has 14 residues. For the CDR3, the DNA is TGTGCCAGCAGCGTAGAGGCTGGAGGTCAGCCCCAGCATTTT. It translates to CASSVEAGGQPQHF.

The V gene is TRBV7-7, the J gene TRBJ2-2; no clear D. V lost 1 base, J lost 0 bases, and 12 bases lay in between. Germline CDR1 and CDR2: SSHAT and FNYEAQ (reference sequence). CDR3 length equals 17 residues. As DNA, the CDR3 is TGTGCCAGCAGCTTAGTCCCCACAGTAGCGAACACCGGGGAGCTGTTTTTT. Its protein product is CASSLVPTVANTGELFF.

The genes are TRBV6-5 and TRBJ2-5; the D is unclear. In germline, CDR1 is MNHEY, CDR2 SVGAGI. Trimming shortened V by 7 bases and J by 3 bases, and 12 bases separated the two germline ends. The CDR3 has 13 amino acids. The CDR3, as DNA: TGTGCCAGCACCGACGGGTCAGAAGAGACCCAGTACTTC. Amino acids: CASTDGSEETQYF.

V and J are TRBV2 and TRBJ2-2; the D gene is possibly TRBD2 (5 bases). Deletions cut 6 bases from V and 6 bases from J, with 14 bases between. Germline CDR1 reads SNHLY; CDR2 reads FYNNEI. This CDR3 contains 14 residues. The CDR3 nucleotides read TGTGCCAGCAGAGGAGGTGGGAAGCCCGGGGAGCTGTTTTTT. Its translation: CASRGGGKPGELFF.

V is TRBV4-1 and J is TRBJ2-3; 8 positions agree with TRBD2. The V gene's germline CDR1 is MGHRA and CDR2 YSYEKL. This CDR3 spans 16 amino acids. The V and J ends lost 1 base and 1 base, in that order; junction bases with no gene match: 4. The CDR3 reads CASSQGNSGGTDTQYF. Written as DNA, the CDR3 is TGCGCCAGCAGCCAAGGGAATAGCGGGGGCACAGATACGCAGTATTTT.

The rearrangement uses TRBV19 and TRBJ2-3, with a weak D call TRBD1 (5 bases). The germline V and J ends were trimmed by 0 bases and 0 bases, with 10 bases remaining between them. The CDR3 extends over 16 amino acids. Germline values: CDR1 LNHDA, CDR2 SQIVND (reference sequence). CDR3 nucleotides: TGTGCCAGTAGTATAGAGGGGCGGTTTAGCACAGATACGCAGTATTTT. Protein product: CASSIEGRFSTDTQYF.

This clone showed up just a few times. The chain links TRBV7-2 to TRBJ1-1; 8 bases align to TRBD1. V lost 2 bases to trimming and J lost 8 bases; unmatched junction nucleotides: 7. Germline CDR1 is SGHTA and CDR2 is FQGNSA. This CDR3 has 14 amino acids. CDR3 sequence (DNA): TGTGCCAGCAGCTTACAGGGGGCTCTACACGAAGCTTTCTTT. Translated: CASSLQGALHEAFF.

The chain has TRBV6-5 and TRBJ1-2; D not resolved. V lost 6 bases and J lost 2, with 16 bases in between. The germline V gene encodes CDR1 MNHEY and CDR2 SVGAGI. There are 15 residues in the CDR3. For the CDR3, the DNA is TGTGCCAGCAGCCTTACTAGACAAACGAACTATGGCTACACCTTC. This sequence encodes CASSLTRQTNYGYTF.

V usage is TRBV6-1 and J usage is TRBJ1-6; D is unresolved. The CDR3 is made up of 18 amino acids. Trimming removed 1 base from V and 10 bases from J, with 23 bases in between. The V gene's germline CDR1 is MNHNS and CDR2 SASEGT. The CDR3 reads CASSEVWGVGRNGSPLHF. The CDR3 bases are TGTGCCAGCAGTGAAGTTTGGGGAGTTGGCCGCAATGGCTCACCCCTCCACTTT.

In this sample, this clone turned up once. V and J are TRBV7-6 and TRBJ2-1, with 13 bases aligning to TRBD2. J gave up 4 bases and V 3 bases, and 6 bases lay outside the gene matches. From germline, CDR1 is SGHVS and CDR2 FNYEAQ. CDR3 size: 17 residues. The CDR3 DNA reads TGTGCCAGCAGCTTCTTACTAGCGGGAGGGGGGTACAATGAGCAGTTCTTC. Amino acid sequence: CASSFLLAGGGYNEQFF. Complete variable domain (other parts from reference TRBV7-6 and TRBJ2-1): GAGVSQSPRYKVTKRGQDVALRCDPISGHVSLYWYRQALGQGPEFLTYFNYEAQQDKSGLPNDRFSAERPEGSISTLTIQRTEQRDSAMYRCASSFLLAGGGYNEQFFGPGTRLTVL.

The chain carries TRBV5-1 and TRBJ2-5; 7 positions match TRBD2. This CDR3 comprises 16 residues. After removal of 0 bases from V and 1 base from J, the junction contained 6 bases not matched to a gene. Germline values: CDR1 SGHRS, CDR2 YFSETQ. As DNA, the CDR3 is TGCGCCAGCAGCTTGGAGGTTAGCGGGCTCCAAGAGACCCAGTACTTC. It is translated as CASSLEVSGLQETQYF. The variable domain in full, with the rest retrieved from reference TRBV5-1 and TRBJ2-5, is KAGVTQTPRYLIKTRGQQVTLSCSPISGHRSVSWYQQTPGQGLQFLFEYFSETQRNKGNFPGRFSGRQFSNSRSEMNVSTLELGDSALYLCASSLEVSGLQETQYFGPGTRLLVL.

This clone has just one count. The chain links TRBV5-4 to TRBJ2-1, with 7 bases matching TRBD2. The V gene's germline CDR1 is SGHNT and CDR2 YYREEE (reference sequence). The V gene end was trimmed by 6 bases and the J gene end by 2 bases; junction bases not matched to a gene: 8. The CDR3 spans 15 residues. The CDR3 DNA reads TGTGCCAGCACTCTAGCTAGCGGACCCTACAATGAGCAGTTCTTC. Translated, it gives CASTLASGPYNEQFF.

This clone was recorded a few times. The sample holds other DNA sequences that translate to the same CDR3. This sequence joins TRBV15 and TRBJ2-2; the D is unclear. CDR3 length: 12 residues. Trimming pared 4 bases from V and 3 bases from J, leaving 3 bases between. Germline values: CDR1 LNHNV, CDR2 YYDKDF (reference sequence). CDR3 sequence (DNA): TGTGCCACCAGCACTTACACCGGGGAGCTGTTTTTT. This encodes CATSTYTGELFF.

The chain employs TRBV7-9 and TRBJ1-4; tentative D call: TRBD1 (5 bases). The CDR3 is 16 amino acids. Trimming shortened V by 5 bases and J by 8 bases, and 21 bases separated the two germline ends. The germline gives CDR1 SEHNR, CDR2 FQNEAQ (reference sequence). The DNA of the CDR3 is TGTGCCAGCAGCCTCGGGCGGGGCACGCGCCCCGAAAAACTGTTTTTT. Translating it yields CASSLGRGTRPEKLFF.

This chain joins TRBV18 and TRBJ2-1; possible D gene TRBD1, 6 bases. Looked up from germline, CDR1 is KGHSH and CDR2 is LQKENI. This CDR3 is built from 14 residues. Deletions cut 6 bases from V and 5 bases from J, with 14 bases between. CDR3 in amino acids: CASSPVAGDNEQFF. The CDR3 bases are TGTGCCAGCTCCCCCGTCGCAGGGGACAATGAGCAGTTCTTC.

The gene calls are TRBV12-5 and TRBJ2-5; tentative D call: TRBD1 (6 bases). Germline values: CDR1 LGHNT, CDR2 FRNRAP. CDR3 length: 15 residues. The germline V and J ends were trimmed by 6 bases and 1 base, with 15 bases remaining between them. As DNA, the CDR3 is TGTGCTAGTGGCCTAGGGGGTCTTGTCCAAGAGACCCAGTACTTC. It specifies CASGLGGLVQETQYF.